One sample yielded the 7 T cell receptor beta chains listed below, sequenced in a study of T cells in Graves' hyperthyroidism and ophthalmopathy. Template material for amplifying TCR beta CDR3 regions consisted of RNA transcripts. First-round RT-PCR targeting the TCR CDR3 was performed with the HTBI primer set. One entry per CDR3 protein results from TCRdb running MiXCR on the multiplex PCR reads. The data hold about 600,000 distinct CDR3 sequences, with roughly 15% observed a single time. Material for sequencing was blood. These receptors came from a woman aged 50 to 60 with Graves' ophthalmopathy.

This chain connects TRBV7-2 to TRBJ2-1; D perhaps matches TRBD2 (6 bases). The CDR3 runs to 17 residues. The germline gives CDR1 SGHTA, CDR2 FQGNSA. V lost 1 base and J 2 bases, leaving 15 bases between the germline ends. DNA for the CDR3: TGTGCCAGCAGCTTAGATCGACGGGAGAGCCCCTACAATGAGCAGTTCTTC. This gives the protein CASSLDRRESPYNEQFF.

The chain has TRBV13 and TRBJ1-6; maybe TRBD1 (6 bases). The germline gives CDR1 PRHDT, CDR2 FYEKMQ (reference sequence). The CDR3 length is 14 residues. V dropped 5 bases and J dropped 8 bases, with 13 bases sitting between them. This CDR3 is CASSNRDKDSPLHF. The CDR3 DNA sequence: TGTGCCAGCAGCAACCGGGACAAAGATTCACCCCTCCACTTT.

This clonotype showed up many times. The J gene is TRBJ2-7, the V gene TRBV28; 7 bases fit TRBD2. Germline V gives CDR1 MDHEN, CDR2 SYDVKM. The ends lost 5 bases at V and 2 bases at J; junction bases unmatched: 3. The CDR3 totals 13 residues. CDR3 DNA: TGTGCCAGCAGTCCTACTAGCGCCTACGAGCAGTACTTC. It yields the protein CASSPTSAYEQYF.

The CDR3 nucleotides are TGTGCCAGCAGCCAAGATGGCGGGAGGGCCTACAATGAGCAGTTCTTC. The encoded protein is CASSQDGGRAYNEQFF. The chain carries TRBV3-1 and TRBJ2-1; 9 nucleotides line up with TRBD2. The trim removed 0 bases at V and 2 bases at J, leaving 2 bases unmatched. Germline CDR1 LGHDT, CDR2 YNNKEL (reference sequence). This CDR3 has 16 amino acids.

This clonotype has more than one count but fewer than ten. An end of the junction does not agree with germline; a read error may underlie this. The CDR3: CTSSPGLARYEQYF. CDR3 nucleotides: TGTACCAGCAGCCCGGGACTAGCGAGGTACGAGCAGTACTTC. The rearrangement uses TRBV12-3 or TRBV12-4 and TRBJ2-7, with 10 bases matching TRBD2. CDR3 length: 14 residues.

The chain links TRBV27 to TRBJ1-2; no clear D. V lost 5 bases and J 6 bases, leaving 10 bases between the germline ends. CDR1 is MNHEY and CDR2 is SMNVEV in the germline V gene (reference sequence). This CDR3 contains 12 residues. The CDR3 nucleotides read TGTGCCAGCAGTCACCGCCTGGATGGCTACACCTTC. Translating it yields CASSHRLDGYTF.

This clonotype was seen at least ten times. The chain couples TRBV5-1 to TRBJ1-1, with 9 bases lining up with TRBD1. Per germline, CDR1 SGHRS and CDR2 YFSETQ. CDR3 length equals 17 residues. V shed 4 bases and J 3 bases; nucleotides not matched to a gene: 13. CDR3 amino acids: CASSRRDRVSLDTEAFF. In DNA, the CDR3 is TGCGCCAGCAGCCGCCGGGACAGGGTCTCTTTGGACACTGAAGCTTTCTTT.